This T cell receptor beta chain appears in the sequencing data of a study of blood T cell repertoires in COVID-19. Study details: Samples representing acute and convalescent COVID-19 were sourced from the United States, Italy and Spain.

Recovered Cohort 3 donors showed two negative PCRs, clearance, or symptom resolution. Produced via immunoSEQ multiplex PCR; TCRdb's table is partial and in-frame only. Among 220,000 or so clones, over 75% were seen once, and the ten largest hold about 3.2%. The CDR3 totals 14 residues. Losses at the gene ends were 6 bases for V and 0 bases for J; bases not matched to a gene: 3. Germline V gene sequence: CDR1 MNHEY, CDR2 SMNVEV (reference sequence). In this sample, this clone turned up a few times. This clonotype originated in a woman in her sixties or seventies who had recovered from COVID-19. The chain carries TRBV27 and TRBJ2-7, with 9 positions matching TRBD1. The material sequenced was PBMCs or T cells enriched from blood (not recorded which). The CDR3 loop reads CASSTGQGSYEQYF. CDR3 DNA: TGTGCCAGCAGCACGGGACAGGGCTCCTACGAGCAGTACTTC.